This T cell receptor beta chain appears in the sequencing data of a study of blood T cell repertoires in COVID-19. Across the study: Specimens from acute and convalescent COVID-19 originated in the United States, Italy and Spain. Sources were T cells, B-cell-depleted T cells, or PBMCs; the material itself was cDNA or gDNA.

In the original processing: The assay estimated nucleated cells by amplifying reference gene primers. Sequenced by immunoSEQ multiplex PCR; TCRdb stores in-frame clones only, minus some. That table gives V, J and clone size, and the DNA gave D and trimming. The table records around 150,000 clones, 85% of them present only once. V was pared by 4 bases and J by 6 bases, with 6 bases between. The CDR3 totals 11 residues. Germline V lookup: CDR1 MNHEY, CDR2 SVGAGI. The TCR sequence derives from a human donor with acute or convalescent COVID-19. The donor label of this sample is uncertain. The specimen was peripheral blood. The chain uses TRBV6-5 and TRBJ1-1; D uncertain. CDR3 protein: CASSSRAEAFF. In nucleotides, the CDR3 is TGTGCCAGCAGTTCCCGGGCTGAAGCTTTCTTT.